The subject of this entry is one T cell receptor (beta chain). Its cognate antigen is unknown. This sample is part of a study of PD-L1 blockade in urothelial cancer. On the study more broadly: Patients initiated atezolizumab in the mid-2010s at 1,200 mg intravenously every 3 weeks. About 85% of the roughly 30 patients comprised males who had bladder-origin urothelial cancer. Per blood sample, T cells had a median of about 150,000.

The V gene's germline CDR1 is SGHTA and CDR2 FQGNSA. V gave up 3 bases and J gave up 4 bases; unmatched junction bases: 1. This CDR3 is 16 amino acids long. Measured with immunoSEQ multiplex PCR; TCRdb has only the in-frame clones, and not every one. The sample consists of about 100,000 clones, around 93% of them appearing once. Study-wide results and limits: In blood sampled pretreatment, TCR clonality below the median predicted better survival.

The chain has TRBV7-2 and TRBJ2-3; 16 bases agree with TRBD2. The source of this sequence is a woman of 80 years or more with urothelial cancer. The source was PBMCs, collected around atezolizumab (anti-PD-L1) treatment. CDR3 in amino acids: CASSLGLAGGADTQYF. The CDR3 nucleotides read TGTGCCAGCAGCTTGGGACTAGCGGGAGGGGCAGATACGCAGTATTTT. The variable domain in full, with the rest retrieved from reference TRBV7-2 and TRBJ2-3, is GAGVSQSPSNKVTEKGKDVELRCDPISGHTALYWYRQSLGQGLEFLIYFQGNSAPDKSGLPSDRFSAERTGGSVSTLTIQRTQQEDSAVYLCASSLGLAGGADTQYFGPGTRLTVL.